This TCR beta chain was observed in a study of CXCR3-negative and CXCR3-positive naive CD8 T cells. Study at large: Every library held about 1.5 +/- 0.3 million TRB reads, and the total came to some 130 million. Study-level results: Fresh PBMCs went into most assays, and CXCR3 expression partly declined after cryopreservation. For naive cells, CXCR3-negative and CXCR3-positive subsets had similar TRBV-TRBJ usage; for memory cells, usage differed. Naive subsets were similarly diverse, while memory CD8+ repertoires were much less diverse.

Concerning this clonotype itself: Its antigen is not identified.

Researchers prepared the TRB cDNA libraries using 5' RACE with UMI labels. TCRdb re-called the 5' RACE reads; every CDR3 protein appears as one record, without DNA. Here the sample table reports about 48,000 distinct CDR3 sequences. This CDR3 region has 15 residues. V is TRBV12-3 or TRBV12-4 and J is TRBJ1-5; without DNA, the TCRdb call of TRBD1 cannot be checked. Specimen: memory CD8+ T cells from blood. The receptor comes from a human donor in good health. Some clones in this sample may be carry-over from other donors' samples. The CDR3 loop reads CASSLGDRENQPQHF.